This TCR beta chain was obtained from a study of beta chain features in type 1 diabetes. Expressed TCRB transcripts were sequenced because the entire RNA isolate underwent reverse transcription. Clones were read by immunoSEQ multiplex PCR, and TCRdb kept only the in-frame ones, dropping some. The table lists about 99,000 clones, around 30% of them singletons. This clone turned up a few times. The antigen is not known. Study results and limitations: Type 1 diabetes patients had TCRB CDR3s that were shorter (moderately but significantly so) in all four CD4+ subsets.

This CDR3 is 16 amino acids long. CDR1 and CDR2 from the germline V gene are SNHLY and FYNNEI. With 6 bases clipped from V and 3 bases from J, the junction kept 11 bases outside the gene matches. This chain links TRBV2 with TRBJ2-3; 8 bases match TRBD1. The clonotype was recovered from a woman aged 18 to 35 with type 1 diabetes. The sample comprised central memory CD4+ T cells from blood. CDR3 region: CASSLLGQGGTDTQYF. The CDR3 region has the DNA TGTGCCAGCAGCCTACTCGGACAGGGTGGAACAGATACGCAGTATTTT. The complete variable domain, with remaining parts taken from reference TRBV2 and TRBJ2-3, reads EPEVTQTPSHQVTQMGQEVILRCVPISNHLYFYWYRQILGQKVEFLVSFYNNEISEKSEIFDDQFSVERPDGSNFTLKIRSTKLEDSAMYFCASSLLGQGGTDTQYFGPGTRLTVL.